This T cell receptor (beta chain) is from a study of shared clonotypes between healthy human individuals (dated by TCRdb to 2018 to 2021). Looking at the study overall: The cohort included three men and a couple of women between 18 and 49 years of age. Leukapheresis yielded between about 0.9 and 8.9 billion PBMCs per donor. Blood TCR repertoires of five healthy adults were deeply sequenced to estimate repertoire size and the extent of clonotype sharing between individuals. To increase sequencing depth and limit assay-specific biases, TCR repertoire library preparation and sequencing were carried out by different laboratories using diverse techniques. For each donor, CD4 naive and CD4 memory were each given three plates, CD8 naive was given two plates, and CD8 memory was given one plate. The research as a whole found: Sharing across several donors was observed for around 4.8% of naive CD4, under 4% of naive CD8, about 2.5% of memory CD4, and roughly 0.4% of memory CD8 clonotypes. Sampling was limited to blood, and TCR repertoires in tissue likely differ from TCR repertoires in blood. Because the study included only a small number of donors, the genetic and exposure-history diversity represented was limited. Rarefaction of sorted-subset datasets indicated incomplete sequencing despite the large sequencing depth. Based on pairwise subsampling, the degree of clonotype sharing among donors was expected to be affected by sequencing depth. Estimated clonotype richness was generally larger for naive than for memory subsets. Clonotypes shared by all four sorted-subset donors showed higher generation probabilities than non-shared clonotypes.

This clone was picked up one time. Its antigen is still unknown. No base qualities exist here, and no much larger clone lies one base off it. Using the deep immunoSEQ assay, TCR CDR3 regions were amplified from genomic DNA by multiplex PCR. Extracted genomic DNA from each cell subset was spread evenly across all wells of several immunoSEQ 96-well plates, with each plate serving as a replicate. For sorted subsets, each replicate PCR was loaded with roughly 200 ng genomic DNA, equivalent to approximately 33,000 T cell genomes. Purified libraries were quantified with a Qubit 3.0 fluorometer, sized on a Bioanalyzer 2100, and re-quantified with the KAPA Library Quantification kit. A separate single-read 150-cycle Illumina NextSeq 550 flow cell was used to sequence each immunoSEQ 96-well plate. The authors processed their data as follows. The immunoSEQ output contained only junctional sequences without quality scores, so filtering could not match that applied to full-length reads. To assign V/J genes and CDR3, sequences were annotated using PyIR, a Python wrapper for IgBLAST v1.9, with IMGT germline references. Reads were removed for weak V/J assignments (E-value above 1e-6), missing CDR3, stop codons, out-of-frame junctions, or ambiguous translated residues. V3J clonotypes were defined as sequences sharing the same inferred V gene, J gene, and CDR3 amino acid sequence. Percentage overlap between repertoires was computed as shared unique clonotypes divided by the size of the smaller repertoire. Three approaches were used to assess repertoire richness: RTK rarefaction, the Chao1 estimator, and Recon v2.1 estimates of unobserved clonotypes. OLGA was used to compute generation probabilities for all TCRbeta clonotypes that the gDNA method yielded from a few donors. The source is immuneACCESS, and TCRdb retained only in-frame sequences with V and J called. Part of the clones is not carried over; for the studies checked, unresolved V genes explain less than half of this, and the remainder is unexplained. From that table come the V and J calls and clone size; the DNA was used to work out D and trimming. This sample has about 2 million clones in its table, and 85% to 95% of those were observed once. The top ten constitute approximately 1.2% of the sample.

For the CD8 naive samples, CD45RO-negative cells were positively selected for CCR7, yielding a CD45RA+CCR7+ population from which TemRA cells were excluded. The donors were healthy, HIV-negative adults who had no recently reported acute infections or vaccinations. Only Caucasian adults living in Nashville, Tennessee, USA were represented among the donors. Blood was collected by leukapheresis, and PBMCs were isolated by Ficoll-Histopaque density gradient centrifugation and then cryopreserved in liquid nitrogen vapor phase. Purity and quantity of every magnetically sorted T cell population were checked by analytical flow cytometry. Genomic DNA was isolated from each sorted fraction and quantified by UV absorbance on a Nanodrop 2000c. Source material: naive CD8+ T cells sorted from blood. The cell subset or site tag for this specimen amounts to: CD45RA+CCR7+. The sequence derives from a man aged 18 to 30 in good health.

For the CDR3, the sequence is CASSVSNPGYEQYF. The sequence in DNA is TGTGCCAGCAGTGTATCTAACCCAGGCTACGAGCAGTACTTC. The chain is encoded by TRBV25-1 joined to TRBJ2-5; the D gene cannot be resolved reliably. Gene TRBJ2-7 matches the end of the DNA better, so the J call may be wrong. CDR1 and CDR2 were assigned from the germline V gene as MGHDK and SYGVNS. Counted from cysteine to phenylalanine, this CDR3 has 14 amino acids. Only CDR3 DNA is held: 42 bases, read in frame from base 1.